This T cell receptor (beta chain) was observed in a study of technical replicates of blood from a few donors. V was clipped by 6 bases and J by 11 bases, with 16 bases between them. CDR1 is LGHNT and CDR2 is FRNRAP in the germline V gene. This CDR3 contains 12 residues. Data came from immunoSEQ multiplex PCR; TCRdb stores just in-frame clones and leaves some out. This sample has some 84,000 clones, with roughly 90% found just once. The chain couples TRBV12-5 to TRBJ1-1; a weak D match, TRBD1 (5 bases). The sample taken for sequencing was T cells isolated from PBMCs. This sequence was found in a human donor in good health. The CDR3 sequence is CASGIGTLQAFF. In nucleotides, the CDR3 is TGTGCTAGTGGGATAGGGACTCTCCAGGCTTTCTTT.